The present T cell receptor (beta chain) was sequenced within a study of T cell responses to AZD1222 COVID-19 vaccine. Assay: immunoSEQ multiplex PCR; the TCRdb copy retains only in-frame clones and omits some. Counted here are approximately 90,000 clones, roughly nine tenths occurring once; the ten biggest clones make up about 3.9%. This CDR3 contains 17 residues. The V gene's germline CDR1 is MDHEN and CDR2 SYDVKM. The V end was cut by 6 bases, the J end by 4 bases, with 24 bases between. The rearrangement links TRBV28 to TRBJ1-2, with D perhaps TRBD1 (5 bases). Sample: peripheral blood, taken on day 0 of AZD1222 vaccination. The sequence came from an adult in good health. The DNA for the CDR3 is TGTGCCAGCAGCTCTGATAGGCGGCGCACTGGGGGCTATGGCTACACCTTC. Its translation: CASSSDRRRTGGYGYTF.